This record covers a single TCR beta chain. Its antigen is still unknown. Assay used: immunoSEQ multiplex PCR; TCRdb lists only in-frame clones, some missing. Among about 76,000 clones, more than 85% were seen once, and the ten largest hold roughly 0.9%. Looked up from germline, CDR1 is SGHRS and CDR2 is YFSETQ. This CDR3 comprises 14 residues. V shed 0 bases and J shed 5 bases, with 9 bases lying between them. Time point meaning: peripheral blood 6 weeks after treatment start. Locally advanced or metastatic urothelial carcinoma was present in patients. This entry belongs to a study of PD-L1 blockade in urothelial cancer. Study-wide results and caveats: It was durable-benefit patients whose tumor-associated blood clones expanded more at 3 weeks.

This chain links TRBV5-1 with TRBJ1-5; a possible D gene is TRBD1 (6 bases). Sample: PBMCs, taken around atezolizumab (anti-PD-L1) treatment. This TCR derives from a woman aged 80 or over with urothelial cancer. The CDR3 spells CASSLEGDDQPQHF. As DNA, the CDR3 is TGCGCCAGCAGCTTGGAGGGGGACGATCAGCCCCAGCATTTT.